This T cell receptor (beta chain) was recovered during a study of blood T cell repertoires in COVID-19. About the study: Some COVID-19 samples were acute and others convalescent; all came from the United States, Italy and Spain.

How the authors handled the data: From reference gene primer amplification, estimates of nucleated cell counts were derived. Only in-frame clones appear in the TCRdb table, and some are missing; sequencing was by immunoSEQ multiplex PCR. V, J and clone size are taken as reported in that table, and D and trimming were inferred from the DNA itself. The repertoire has 150,000 to 200,000 clones, roughly 86% of them found once; the top ten carry 2.5%. This CDR3 contains 13 residues. Germline loops: CDR1 SGHKS, CDR2 YYEKEE (reference sequence). Trimming shortened V by 0 bases and J by 4 bases, and 8 bases separated the two germline ends.

The sample consisted of peripheral blood. The origin of this receptor is a man aged 40-55 years with active or convalescent COVID-19. This sequence joins TRBV5-5 and TRBJ2-7; a weak D match, TRBD2 (5 bases). The chain's CDR3 is CASSLVRAYEQYF. The CDR3 coding sequence is TGTGCCAGCAGCTTGGTGCGGGCTTACGAGCAGTACTTC.